This T cell receptor beta chain was sequenced in a study of patients and donors after allogeneic stem cell transplantation. Germline CDR1 SNHLY, CDR2 FYNNEI. V lost 6 bases and J lost 0; bases outside the gene matches: 7. CDR3 length equals 15 residues. TCRdb reprocessed the RT-PCR reads with MiXCR, giving one entry per CDR3 protein. The table lists around 150,000 distinct CDR3 sequences, about 36% of them singletons. The chain employs TRBV2 and TRBJ2-7; 8 nucleotides line up with TRBD2. This receptor was obtained from a human donor who was either an allogeneic HSCT recipient or a stem cell or donor lymphocyte infusion donor (not recorded which). It is not recorded whose cells these are; they may come from a transplant donor. The sample comprised blood, either unsorted or a sorted T cell fraction (not recorded which). CDR3 region: CASSESGGASYEQYF. The CDR3 region has the DNA TGTGCCAGCAGCGAGAGCGGGGGCGCCTCCTACGAGCAGTACTTC.